This paragraph reports one TCR beta chain. The sample originates from a study of blood T cell repertoires in COVID-19. Turning to the study itself: The United States, Italy and Spain were the sources of the acute and convalescent COVID-19 samples.

The data were produced by immunoSEQ multiplex PCR, yet TCRdb's version contains in-frame clones alone and is incomplete. The sample holds about 120,000 clones, approximately 80% seen once. Trimming pared 0 bases from V and 3 bases from J, leaving 9 bases between. CDR1 is LNHNV and CDR2 is YYDKDF in the germline V gene (reference sequence). This CDR3 has 14 residues. The V and J genes are TRBV15 and TRBJ2-7; D is uncertain. The sequence came from a human donor in a cohort sampled during active COVID-19. The sequenced sample was peripheral blood. As DNA, the CDR3 is TGTGCCACCAGCAGAGAGGGCAGGAACTACGAGCAGTACTTC. Encoded protein: CATSREGRNYEQYF.